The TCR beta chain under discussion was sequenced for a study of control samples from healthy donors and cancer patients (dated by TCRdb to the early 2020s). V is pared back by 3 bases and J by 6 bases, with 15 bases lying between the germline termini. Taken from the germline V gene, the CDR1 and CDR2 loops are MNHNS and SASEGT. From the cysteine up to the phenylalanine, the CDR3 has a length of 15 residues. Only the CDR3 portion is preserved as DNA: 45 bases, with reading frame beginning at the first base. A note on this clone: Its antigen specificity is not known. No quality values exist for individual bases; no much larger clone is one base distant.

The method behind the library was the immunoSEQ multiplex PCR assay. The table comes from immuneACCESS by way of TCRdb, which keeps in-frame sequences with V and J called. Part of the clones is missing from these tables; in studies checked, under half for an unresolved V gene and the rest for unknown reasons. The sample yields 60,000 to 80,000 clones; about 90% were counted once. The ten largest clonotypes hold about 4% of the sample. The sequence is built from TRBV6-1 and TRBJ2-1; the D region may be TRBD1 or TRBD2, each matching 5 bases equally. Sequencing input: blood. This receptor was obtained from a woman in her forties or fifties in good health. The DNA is TGTGCCAGCAGTGACGGGACCCCCCGGGGCAATGAGCAGTTCTTC. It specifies CASSDGTPRGNEQFF.